Following are 5 T cell receptor beta chains from one sample sequenced in a study of cytomegalovirus exposure and HLA in healthy donors. Vbeta (60) and Jbeta (13) primers were used in the PCR. The assay was immunoSEQ multiplex PCR, and TCRdb's table has in-frame clones only and misses some. The top ten hold 4% of the sample, which has 100,000 to 150,000 clones, about 68% seen once. The sample was PBMCs. The receptors were sampled from a man aged 35 to 55 in good health and CMV-seropositive.

The chain joins TRBV29-1 to TRBJ2-7; 10 bases map to TRBD1. V gave up 6 bases and J gave up 4 bases; unmatched junction bases: 6. CDR3 length equals 13 residues. Germline CDR1 and CDR2: SQVTM and ANQGSEA. Written as DNA, the CDR3 is TGCAGCGTCCGGGACAGGGGACCGTACGAGCAGTACTTC. Encoded protein: CSVRDRGPYEQYF.

The chain uses TRBV25-1 and TRBJ2-1; 8 nucleotides agree with TRBD2. Trimming at V came to 2 bases and at J to 0 bases, leaving 6 bases not matched to a gene. CDR3 length: 17 amino acids. Per germline, CDR1 MGHDK and CDR2 SYGVNS. CDR3 in DNA: TGTGCCAGCAGTGAAACTAGCGGATTGGGCTCCTACAATGAGCAGTTCTTC. It yields the protein CASSETSGLGSYNEQFF.

V gene TRBV27 combines with J gene TRBJ1-2, with D possibly being TRBD1 (6 bases). The CDR3 extends over 13 amino acids. Germline CDR1 MNHEY, CDR2 SMNVEV (reference sequence). Trimming took 8 bases from V and 8 from J, leaving 18 bases between them. CDR3 coding DNA: TGTGCCAGCTCGGAGGGGGGGCCGAGGGGCTACACCTTC. Protein sequence: CASSEGGPRGYTF.

The J gene is TRBJ2-7, the V gene TRBV27; 10 bases are a match to TRBD1. The CDR3 sequence is 15 residues long. Per germline, CDR1 MNHEY and CDR2 SMNVEV (reference sequence). V lost 6 bases to trimming and J lost 7 bases; unmatched junction nucleotides: 12. The CDR3 spells CASSGPGTGVREQYF. CDR3 bases: TGTGCCAGCAGCGGCCCCGGGACAGGGGTACGAGAGCAGTACTTC.

V is TRBV5-4 and J is TRBJ2-5; D is undetermined. CDR1 is SGHNT and CDR2 is YYREEE in the germline V gene (reference sequence). V was shortened by 9 bases and J by 2 bases, with 14 bases between the two germline ends. The CDR3 runs 13 residues. The CDR3 coding sequence is TGTGCCATCATCGCGGTGGGTCAAGAGACCCAGTACTTC. It translates to CAIIAVGQETQYF.